What follows are 20 T cell receptor beta chains derived from one specimen sequenced in a study of low-dose radiotherapy and immunotherapy resistance in tumors. Noted time point: after trial treatment. Described treatment: LDRT plus nivolumab, ipilimumab, low-dose cyclophosphamide and aspirin (RACIN trial). Both TCRalpha and TCRbeta chains were reverse transcribed with V-gene-specific primers. TCRs underwent 15 to 25 PCR cycles of amplification with a constant-region primer and V-primer adapter. TCRdb called the reads again in MiXCR, with one record for every CDR3 protein. Of 40,000 or so distinct CDR3 sequences listed, less than 30% are singletons. The sample in question was PBMCs, obtained after low-dose radiotherapy plus immunotherapy. The receptors stem from a male donor with prostate cancer.

This clonotype was counted many times. The chain's CDR3 is CASSLLSGAGEQYF. CDR3 nucleotides: TGTGCCAGCAGCCTATTGTCGGGGGCGGGGGAGCAGTACTTC. This chain joins TRBV11-2 and TRBJ2-7; TRBD1 or TRBD2 may be the D gene (6 bases each). Trimming removed 5 bases from V and 7 bases from J, with 18 bases in between. The germline V gene encodes CDR1 SGHAT and CDR2 FQNNGV. This CDR3 comprises 14 residues.

This clonotype occurred many times. This chain links TRBV19 with TRBJ1-4; D is possibly TRBD1 (5 bases). Germline-derived CDR1 and CDR2 are LNHDA and SQIVND (reference sequence). The V end lost 3 bases, the J end lost 7 bases, and 9 bases lay between the germline ends. The CDR3 consists of 13 residues. In nucleotides, the CDR3 is TGTGCCAGTAGTATGTCGACAGCTGAAAAACTGTTTTTT. This encodes CASSMSTAEKLFF.

This clonotype came up many times. This sequence joins TRBV7-9 and TRBJ2-5; 8 nucleotides align to TRBD1. Germline V gene lookup returns CDR1 SEHNR and CDR2 FQNEAQ (reference sequence). The CDR3 loop spans 15 amino acids. V trimming: 2 bases; J trimming: 3 bases; junction bases outside the gene matches: 5. The CDR3, as DNA: TGTGCCAGCAGCTTACCAGGGGGCGGGGAAGAGACCCAGTACTTC. Its translation is CASSLPGGGEETQYF.

As concerns this clonotype: It is likely a read error: a sequence one base away is far more abundant. The CDR3 DNA follows: TGTGCCAGCAGTTTATCGCCCAGGGATGAGCAGTACTTC. This translates into CASSLSPRDEQYF. J is TRBJ2-5 and V is TRBV12-3 or TRBV12-4; D possibly corresponds to TRBD1 (5 bases). The CDR3 consists of 13 residues. V lost 2 bases to trimming and J lost 11 bases, with 15 bases between them.

V is TRBV29-1 and J is TRBJ2-1; 16 bases align to TRBD2. Germline lookup yields CDR1 SQVTM and CDR2 ANQGSEA. This CDR3 comprises 17 residues. The V and J ends lost 2 bases and 10 bases, in that order; junction bases with no gene match: 11. The CDR3 region is CSVETIPGLAGGREQFF. CDR3 nucleotide sequence: TGCAGCGTTGAAACAATTCCGGGACTAGCGGGAGGGAGGGAGCAGTTCTTC.

This clonotype was recorded at least ten times. The rearrangement joins TRBV25-1 to TRBJ1-5; TRBD1 matches at 8 bases. This CDR3 region has 14 residues. V was pared by 6 bases and J by 2 bases, with 3 bases of the junction left unmatched. CDR1 and CDR2 (germline): MGHDK, SYGVNS. The CDR3 nucleotides read TGTGCCAGCAGCGTGACAGGGGGCAATCAGCCCCAGCATTTT. Translation: CASSVTGGNQPQHF.

By proportion, this clonotype is medium-sized (0.01 to 0.1%). The chain employs TRBV5-6 and TRBJ1-2; D gene unclear. V was pared by 0 bases and J by 7 bases, with 10 bases between. The CDR3 sequence is 13 residues long. The germline V gene encodes CDR1 SGHDT and CDR2 YYEEEE. CDR3 sequence: CASSLEGLSGYTF. The CDR3 DNA reads TGTGCCAGCAGCTTGGAGGGCCTGAGTGGCTACACCTTC. The whole variable domain, filled in from reference TRBV5-6 and TRBJ1-2, reads DAGVTQSPTHLIKTRGQQVTLRCSPKSGHDTVSWYQQALGQGPQFIFQYYEEEERQRGNFPDRFSGHQFPNYSSELNVNALLLGDSALYLCASSLEGLSGYTFGSGTRLTVV.

This clonotype showed up many times. This chain joins TRBV4-1 and TRBJ2-7; D unclear. Trimming cost V 0 bases and J 2 bases, with 5 bases left between them. Per germline, CDR1 MGHRA and CDR2 YSYEKL. CDR3 length: 13 amino acids. CDR3 amino acids: CASSQERPYEQYF. CDR3 nucleotide sequence: TGCGCCAGCAGCCAAGAAAGGCCCTACGAGCAGTACTTC.

This clonotype was seen a few times. This sequence joins TRBV7-2 and TRBJ2-1; 9 bases are a match to TRBD1. Germline assignment: CDR1 SGHTA and CDR2 FQGNSA. This CDR3 region has 15 residues. The junction had 8 bases not matched to a gene; V was cut back by 2 bases and J by 9 bases. The CDR3: CASSLSPGTGFEQFF. CDR3 bases: TGTGCCAGCAGCTTATCTCCCGGGACAGGGTTTGAGCAGTTCTTC.

This clonotype was recorded at least ten times. The V and J genes are TRBV20-1 and TRBJ2-2; D is uncertain. The CDR3 runs 14 residues. Trimming stripped 3 bases from V and 1 base from J, with 9 bases between. In germline, CDR1 is DFQATT, CDR2 SNEGSKA (reference sequence). The CDR3: CSASSPENTGELFF. The DNA for the CDR3 is TGCAGTGCTAGTTCCCCGGAGAACACCGGGGAGCTGTTTTTT.

The gene calls are TRBV12-3 or TRBV12-4 and TRBJ1-5; 7 nucleotides match TRBD1. The CDR3 spans 15 residues. The V gene end was trimmed by 3 bases and the J gene end by 3 bases; junction bases not matched to a gene: 5. This CDR3 is CASSFMGQYNQPQHF. The CDR3 bases are TGTGCCAGCAGTTTTATGGGACAGTACAATCAGCCCCAGCATTTT.

This clonotype was detected ten times or more. The chain recombines TRBV2 with TRBJ2-3, with D perhaps matching TRBD1 (5 bases). CDR1 is SNHLY, CDR2 FYNNEI, per germline. CDR3 length equals 17 residues. Trimming left V 4 bases short and J 2 bases short, with 19 bases between. The CDR3 coding sequence is TGTGCCAGCAGTGGCCAGGACAAACTCTCCCACACAGATACGCAGTATTTT. This gives the protein CASSGQDKLSHTDTQYF.

This clonotype showed up many times. The genes are TRBV10-3 and TRBJ1-6; no firm D call. Germline CDR1 ENHRY, CDR2 SYGVKD. V dropped 7 bases and J dropped 6 bases, with 10 bases sitting between them. The CDR3 sequence is 13 residues long. The CDR3 sequence: CAITEGSNSPLHF. For the CDR3, the DNA is TGTGCCATCACGGAGGGATCTAATTCACCCCTCCACTTT.

This clonotype is a singleton in its sample. The genes are TRBV19 and TRBJ2-7, with D possibly TRBD1 on 5 matching bases. This CDR3 region has 14 residues. Trimming stripped 2 bases from V and 2 bases from J, with 10 bases between. Germline CDR1 is LNHDA and CDR2 is SQIVND (reference sequence). The DNA for the CDR3 is TGTGCCAGTAGTATATGGGCAGGGACCTACGAGCAGTACTTC. Translation gives CASSIWAGTYEQYF.

Of note for this clonotype: A far larger clone is only one base removed, so a read error is likely. CDR3 nucleotides: TGTGCCAGCAGTTACTTGGCATTCTCGAACACCTGGGAGCTGTTTTTT. It specifies CASSYLAFSNTWELFF. The V and J genes are TRBV6-6 and TRBJ2-2; D is uncertain. CDR1 is MNHNY and CDR2 is SVGAGI in the germline V gene (reference sequence). This CDR3 is 16 amino acids long.

This clonotype was counted many times. The CDR3 DNA is TGTGCCAGCAGCCACCCAGGGGCTGGCTCACCCCTCCACTTT. Its translation: CASSHPGAGSPLHF. The V call is TRBV7-9, the J call TRBJ1-6, with D possibly TRBD1 on 6 matching bases. Trimming pared 5 bases from V and 10 bases from J, leaving 15 bases between. The CDR3 covers 14 residues. Germline V gene sequence: CDR1 SEHNR, CDR2 FQNEAQ (reference sequence). The entire variable domain, with the rest obtained from reference TRBV7-9 and TRBJ1-6, is as follows: DTGVSQNPRHKITKRGQNVTFRCDPISEHNRLYWYRQTLGQGPEFLTYFQNEAQLEKSRLLSDRFSAERPKGSFSTLEIQRTEQGDSAMYLCASSHPGAGSPLHFGNGTRLTVT.

By share, this clonotype ranks as medium-sized. The chain employs TRBV5-1 and TRBJ2-3; perhaps TRBD2 as D (6 bases). Trimming pared 5 bases from V and 2 bases from J, leaving 21 bases between. This CDR3 spans 17 amino acids. CDR1 SGHRS and CDR2 YFSETQ come from the germline V gene. CDR3: CASRDGRTSWATDTQYF. DNA for the CDR3: TGCGCCAGCAGGGATGGCCGTACTAGCTGGGCCACAGATACGCAGTATTTT.

This clonotype was counted at least ten times. The V and J genes are TRBV5-1 and TRBJ1-1; D might be TRBD1 (6 bases). Germline V gene data show CDR1 as SGHRS and CDR2 as YFSETQ. V lost 0 bases and J lost 12, with 15 bases in between. The CDR3 runs 13 residues. CDR3 coding DNA: TGCGCCAGCAGCTTGGCGGGACAAAGTCACCCTTTCTTT. Translated: CASSLAGQSHPFF. Together with reference TRBV5-1 and TRBJ1-1, the CDR3 gives the full variable domain: KAGVTQTPRYLIKTRGQQVTLSCSPISGHRSVSWYQQTPGQGLQFLFEYFSETQRNKGNFPGRFSGRQFSNSRSEMNVSTLELGDSALYLCASSLAGQSHPFFGQGTRLTVV.

This clonotype showed up many times. J is TRBJ2-3 and V is TRBV7-2; D unclear. Between the trimmed V and J ends, which lost 3 bases and 8 bases, there was a span of 18 bases. Germline V gene lookup returns CDR1 SGHTA and CDR2 FQGNSA. The CDR3 consists of 15 residues. CDR3 in amino acids: CASSFKGSEVGTQYF. In nucleotides, the CDR3 is TGTGCCAGCAGCTTTAAAGGATCCGAAGTGGGTACGCAGTATTTT.

This clonotype came up many times. V usage is TRBV23-1 and J usage is TRBJ2-5; TRBD1 agrees at 8 bases. TRBV23-1 is known as an ORF, though its function is uncertain. Trimming cost V 4 bases and J 2 bases; bases outside gene matches: 6. CDR3 length: 15 amino acids. The chain's CDR3 is CASSPGQGSQETQYF. The CDR3 DNA reads TGCGCCAGCAGTCCTGGACAGGGCTCACAAGAGACCCAGTACTTC.